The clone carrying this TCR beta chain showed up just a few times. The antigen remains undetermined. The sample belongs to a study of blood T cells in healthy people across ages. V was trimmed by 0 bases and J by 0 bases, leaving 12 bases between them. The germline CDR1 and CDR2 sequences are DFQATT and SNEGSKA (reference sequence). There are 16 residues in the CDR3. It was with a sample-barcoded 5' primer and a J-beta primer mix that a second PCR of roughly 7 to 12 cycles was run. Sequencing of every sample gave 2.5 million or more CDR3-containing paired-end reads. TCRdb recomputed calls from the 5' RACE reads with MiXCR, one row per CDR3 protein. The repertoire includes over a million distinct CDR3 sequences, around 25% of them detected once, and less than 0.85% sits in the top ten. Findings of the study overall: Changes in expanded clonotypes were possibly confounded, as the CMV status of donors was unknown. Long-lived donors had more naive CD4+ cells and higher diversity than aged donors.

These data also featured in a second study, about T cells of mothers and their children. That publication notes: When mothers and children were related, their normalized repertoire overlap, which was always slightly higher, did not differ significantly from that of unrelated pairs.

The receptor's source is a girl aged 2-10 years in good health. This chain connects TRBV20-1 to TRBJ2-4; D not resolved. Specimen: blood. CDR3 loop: CSARDAPTLAKNIQYF. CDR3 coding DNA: TGCAGTGCTAGAGACGCACCCACGCTAGCCAAAAACATTCAGTACTTC.